This T cell receptor (beta chain) was sequenced in a study of cytomegalovirus exposure and HLA in healthy donors. Study summary: Earlier sequencing of 150 million to 200 million T cells yielded fewer than 140 million unique TCR beta sequences. Whole-study findings and limits: DRB1 had the most TCR associations and HLA-C the fewest, a later analysis found, with rates varying by HLA locus. Despite most TCR sequences being rare, some public TCRs occurred in many donors. Reportedly, fewer N-insertions than the approximately 610-donor mean appeared in an Asian-associated ancestry cluster in a later analysis.

Use of 60 Vbeta and 13 Jbeta primers characterized the PCR. Sequencing was performed with immunoSEQ multiplex PCR; in TCRdb, only in-frame clones are kept and a portion is missing. The sample has about 140,000 clones, approximately 80% seen once. Germline V gives CDR1 SQVTM, CDR2 ANQGSEA. This CDR3 has 14 amino acids. The V and J ends lost 2 bases and 7 bases, in that order; junction bases with no gene match: 6. Turning to this clone: Its target is not known.

The V call is TRBV29-1, the J call TRBJ1-2, with TRBD1 identical over 11 bases. The sequence came from a man in his forties or fifties in good health and CMV-seronegative. Sequencing used PBMCs. CDR3 protein: CSVESDRGLSGYTF. Here the CDR3 DNA reads TGCAGCGTTGAATCGGACAGGGGGCTCTCTGGCTACACCTTC.